Below, 2 T cell receptor beta chains from the same sample are listed, as sequenced in a study of blood T cell repertoires in COVID-19. Sequencing was performed with immunoSEQ multiplex PCR; in TCRdb, only in-frame clones are kept and a portion is missing. The repertoire holds approximately 100,000 clones, with roughly 88% as singletons. Sequenced sample: peripheral blood. The source is a human donor in a cohort sampled during active COVID-19.

The chain combines TRBV4-3 with TRBJ1-2; no definite D call. Germline assignment: CDR1 LGHNA and CDR2 YSLEER. CDR3 length equals 15 residues. The V end lost 0 bases, the J end lost 5 bases, and 13 bases lay between the germline ends. The chain's CDR3 is CASSQDAGQSYGYTF. The CDR3 region has the DNA TGCGCCAGCAGCCAAGATGCGGGCCAGTCTTATGGCTACACCTTC.

The chain recombines TRBV24-1 with TRBJ2-2; 7 bases align to TRBD2. The CDR3 is 15 residues long. Germline CDR1 reads KGHDR; CDR2 reads SFDVKD. V lost 5 bases and J lost 0; bases outside the gene matches: 2. Here the CDR3 DNA reads TGTGCCACCAGTGCCGGGACTACGAACACCGGGGAGCTGTTTTTT. This sequence encodes CATSAGTTNTGELFF.